This T cell receptor (beta chain) appears in the sequencing data of a study of post-analysis software for immune sequencing data. Study-wide findings and caveats: TRBV segments more frequent in patients than in controls numbered five and included TRBV5-6, TRBV5-1 and TRBV20-1. Batch-matched samples strongly co-clustered by F measure.

cDNA libraries of TCR beta carried unique molecular identifiers. T cells numbering roughly 1 to 10 million yielded some 520,000 cDNA molecules. TCRdb fed the PCR reads into MiXCR, producing one record per CDR3 protein. The profile shows about 620,000 distinct CDR3 sequences, roughly two fifths of them singletons. With respect to this clonotype: Its antigen is not known.

Germline CDR1 SQVTM, CDR2 ANQGSEA. J lost 10 bases, V lost 6 bases, and 9 bases had no gene match. The CDR3 length is 13 residues. The chain has TRBV29-1 and TRBJ2-1, with 10 bases identical to TRBD1. This receptor was obtained from a girl aged 5 to 17 with multiple sclerosis. Source material: blood. The CDR3 here is CSVGTGVWEEQFF. CDR3 nucleotide sequence: TGCAGCGTCGGGACAGGGGTTTGGGAAGAGCAGTTCTTC.